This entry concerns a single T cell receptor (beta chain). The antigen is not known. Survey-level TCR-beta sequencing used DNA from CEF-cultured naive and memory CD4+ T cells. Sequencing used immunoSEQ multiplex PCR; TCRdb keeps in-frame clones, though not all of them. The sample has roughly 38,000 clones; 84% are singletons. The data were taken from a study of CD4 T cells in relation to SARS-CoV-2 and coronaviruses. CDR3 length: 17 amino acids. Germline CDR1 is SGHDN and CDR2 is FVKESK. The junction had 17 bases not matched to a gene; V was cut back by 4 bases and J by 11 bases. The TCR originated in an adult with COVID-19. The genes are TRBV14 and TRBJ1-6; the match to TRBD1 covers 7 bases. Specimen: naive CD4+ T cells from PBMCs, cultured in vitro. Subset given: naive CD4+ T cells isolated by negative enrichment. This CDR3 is CASSPRRGRTLWTPLHF. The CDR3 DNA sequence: TGTGCCAGCAGCCCGCGGAGGGGGCGCACTCTTTGGACACCCCTCCACTTT.